One sample yielded the 23 T cell receptor beta chains listed below, sequenced in a study of cytotoxic CD8 clonotypes in ibrutinib-treated CLL. This table comes from immunoSEQ multiplex PCR, and its TCRdb copy is limited to in-frame clones, with some not included. The sample carries over 200,000 clones, about four fifths recorded once. The sequencing used PBMCs, collected after 12 months of ibrutinib treatment. Receptors originate from a human donor with chronic lymphocytic leukemia.

The chain is built from TRBV5-1 and TRBJ2-7, with 11 positions matching TRBD2. Germline V gene lookup returns CDR1 SGHRS and CDR2 YFSETQ. The V segment lost 4 bases and the J segment 4 bases; nucleotides outside the gene matches: 7. The CDR3 runs 15 residues. The CDR3 loop reads CASSDSGGAAYEQYF. Here the CDR3 DNA reads TGCGCCAGCAGCGATAGCGGGGGGGCGGCTTACGAGCAGTACTTC.

The chain uses TRBV6-6 and TRBJ1-3; D is undetermined. Germline CDR1 reads MNHNY; CDR2 reads SVGAGI (reference sequence). This CDR3 comprises 14 residues. Deletions cut 6 bases from V and 3 bases from J, with 12 bases between. CDR3 sequence: CASRSAGYGNTIYF. The CDR3, as DNA: TGTGCCAGCAGGTCGGCGGGGTATGGAAACACCATATATTTT.

The chain recombines TRBV19 with TRBJ2-3; TRBD1 matches at 8 bases. CDR3 size: 14 residues. J gave up 1 base and V 5 bases, and 2 bases lay outside the gene matches. The germline CDR1 and CDR2 sequences are LNHDA and SQIVND (reference sequence). The CDR3 nucleotides read TGTGCCAGTAGTGAGACAGGGGGCACAGATACGCAGTATTTT. Translation: CASSETGGTDTQYF.

The chain carries TRBV6-1 and TRBJ1-1; D remains ambiguous. CDR3 length: 15 amino acids. With 2 bases removed from V and 6 bases from J, the gap between germline ends came to 16 bases. The germline gives CDR1 MNHNS, CDR2 SASEGT. CDR3 coding DNA: TGTGCCAGCAGTGAAAGGCGGTACAGCCTTTCTGAAGCTTTCTTT. Residues: CASSERRYSLSEAFF.

The V gene is TRBV7-6, the J gene TRBJ2-7, with 8 bases lining up with TRBD1. The CDR3 sequence is 16 residues long. Losses at the gene ends were 3 bases for V and 5 bases for J; bases not matched to a gene: 12. The V gene's germline CDR1 is SGHVS and CDR2 FNYEAQ. As DNA, the CDR3 is TGTGCCAGCAGCTTGGTTCCAGGGGGCGAGGAAAACGAGCAGTACTTC. Its protein is CASSLVPGGEENEQYF.

V and J are TRBV25-1 and TRBJ2-7, with D possibly TRBD2 on 6 matching bases. This CDR3 comprises 14 residues. V was trimmed by 5 bases and J by 3 bases, leaving 14 bases between them. The V gene's germline CDR1 is MGHDK and CDR2 SYGVNS. CDR3 sequence: CASSRSGSIYEQYF. The CDR3 DNA reads as TGTGCCAGCAGTAGATCCGGGAGTATCTACGAGCAGTACTTC.

The chain is built from TRBV14 and TRBJ1-3, with D possibly matching TRBD1 (6 bases). Germline loops: CDR1 SGHDN, CDR2 FVKESK. V gave up 0 bases and J gave up 5 bases, with 23 bases separating them. The CDR3 spans 19 residues. CDR3 residues: CASSQDRLRSGAKRNTIYF. Here the CDR3 DNA reads TGTGCCAGCAGCCAAGATCGGTTAAGATCAGGGGCCAAAAGAAACACCATATATTTT. Looking up the rest from reference TRBV14 and TRBJ1-3 gives the full variable domain: EAGVTQFPSHSVIEKGQTVTLRCDPISGHDNLYWYRRVMGKEIKFLLHFVKESKQDESGMPNNRFLAERTGGTYSTLKVQPAELEDSGVYFCASSQDRLRSGAKRNTIYFGEGSWLTVV.

The chain combines TRBV7-2 with TRBJ2-2; the D gene is possibly TRBD2 (6 bases). CDR1 and CDR2 from the germline V gene are SGHTA and FQGNSA. V dropped 5 bases and J dropped 1 base, with 11 bases sitting between them. The CDR3 spans 15 residues. The CDR3 is CASSTPGLNTGELFF. CDR3 DNA: TGTGCCAGCAGCACACCGGGACTGAACACCGGGGAGCTGTTTTTT. Together with reference TRBV7-2 and TRBJ2-2, the CDR3 gives the full variable domain: GAGVSQSPSNKVTEKGKDVELRCDPISGHTALYWYRQSLGQGLEFLIYFQGNSAPDKSGLPSDRFSAERTGGSVSTLTIQRTQQEDSAVYLCASSTPGLNTGELFFGEGSRLTVL.

The rearrangement joins TRBV2 to TRBJ2-5; weak D call: TRBD1 (6 bases). Germline V gene sequence: CDR1 SNHLY, CDR2 FYNNEI. V lost 11 bases and J 4 bases, leaving 17 bases between the germline ends. This CDR3 is built from 13 residues. The CDR3 is CASGVWGPETQYF. As DNA, the CDR3 is TGTGCCTCGGGTGTATGGGGGCCAGAGACCCAGTACTTC. The variable domain in full, with the rest retrieved from reference TRBV2 and TRBJ2-5, is EPEVTQTPSHQVTQMGQEVILRCVPISNHLYFYWYRQILGQKVEFLVSFYNNEISEKSEIFDDQFSVERPDGSNFTLKIRSTKLEDSAMYFCASGVWGPETQYFGPGTRLLVL.

The chain uses TRBV18 and TRBJ1-1; D is undetermined. Germline-derived CDR1 and CDR2 are KGHSH and LQKENI. CDR3 size: 15 residues. The V end was cut by 3 bases, the J end by 5 bases, with 16 bases between. CDR3 nucleotides: TGTGCCAGCTCACCCCAGCCCCGAGGAAAGACTGAAGCTTTCTTT. This codes for CASSPQPRGKTEAFF.

The chain couples TRBV5-4 to TRBJ2-5, with D perhaps matching TRBD1 (6 bases). Germline CDR1 is SGHNT and CDR2 is YYREEE (reference sequence). CDR3 length: 13 amino acids. Trimming took off 2 bases at V and 7 bases at J, with 12 bases between the two ends. The CDR3 nucleotides are TGTGCCAGCAGCTTCTCAGGGGATCCGACCCAGTACTTC. It specifies CASSFSGDPTQYF.

The chain uses TRBV5-6 and TRBJ1-5, with D possibly TRBD1 on 6 matching bases. The germline CDR1 and CDR2 sequences are SGHDT and YYEEEE. V dropped 4 bases and J dropped 6 bases, with 11 bases sitting between them. The CDR3 is made up of 13 amino acids. The CDR3 sequence is CASSPWGAQPQHF. The CDR3 DNA is TGTGCCAGCAGCCCGTGGGGGGCTCAGCCCCAGCATTTT.

This clone is judged medium-sized. The chain combines TRBV7-9 with TRBJ2-7; tentative D call: TRBD2 (6 bases). Trimming pared 6 bases from V and 4 bases from J, leaving 13 bases between. The CDR3 has 13 amino acids. Germline loops: CDR1 SEHNR, CDR2 FQNEAQ (reference sequence). CDR3 in DNA: TGTGCCAGCAGAGAGGGACTTTCGTACGAGCAGTACTTC. It specifies CASREGLSYEQYF.

The chain links TRBV6-1 to TRBJ1-1, with D possibly matching TRBD1 (5 bases). V dropped 2 bases and J dropped 8 bases, with 18 bases sitting between them. The CDR3 consists of 15 residues. CDR1 is MNHNS and CDR2 is SASEGT in the germline V gene. DNA of the CDR3: TGTGCCAGCAGTGAACTAGGCCTCCGGGGCCTGGAAGCTTTCTTT. This codes for CASSELGLRGLEAFF.

The CDR3 nucleotides are TGTGCCAGTAGTATAGATCGGGGGACAAATAATAGCAATCAGCCCCAGCATTTT. Translating gives CASSIDRGTNNSNQPQHF. The rearrangement links TRBV19 to TRBJ1-5; TRBD1 is a possible D gene (6 bases). CDR1 LNHDA and CDR2 SQIVND come from the germline V gene (reference sequence). CDR3 length: 18 residues. Trimming took off 0 bases at V and 0 bases at J, with 15 bases between the two ends.

This clone was picked up one time. The J gene is TRBJ2-2, the V gene TRBV10-3; maybe TRBD1 (5 bases). The CDR3 consists of 15 residues. Trimming removed 10 bases from V and 4 bases from J, with 19 bases in between. Germline lookup yields CDR1 ENHRY and CDR2 SYGVKD. The CDR3 DNA follows: TGTGCCAGCAGCGTAGAAGGGGCGGTCACCGGGGAGCTGTTTTTT. The encoded protein is CASSVEGAVTGELFF.

V is TRBV19 and J is TRBJ2-2; D is undetermined. Germline CDR1 reads LNHDA; CDR2 reads SQIVND (reference sequence). The CDR3 is 14 residues long. Trimming pared 2 bases from V and 7 bases from J, leaving 11 bases between. CDR3 sequence reads: CASSISPRNGELFF. The CDR3 DNA reads as TGTGCCAGTAGTATATCACCGCGGAACGGGGAGCTGTTTTTT. Filled out from reference TRBV19 and TRBJ2-2, the complete variable domain reads DGGITQSPKYLFRKEGQNVTLSCEQNLNHDAMYWYRQDPGQGLRLIYYSQIVNDFQKGDIAEGYSVSREKKESFPLTVTSAQKNPTAFYLCASSISPRNGELFFGEGSRLTVL.

The chain employs TRBV5-1 and TRBJ2-5; D not certain. The CDR3 extends over 12 amino acids. Trimming shortened V by 7 bases and J by 2 bases, and 9 bases separated the two germline ends. Germline CDR1 is SGHRS and CDR2 is YFSETQ. CDR3 bases: TGCGCCAGCGGGAATCCTCAAGAGACCCAGTACTTC. Translated: CASGNPQETQYF.

The chain combines TRBV19 with TRBJ2-3; no firm D call. With 1 base removed from V and 1 base from J, the gap between germline ends came to 9 bases. The CDR3 is 15 amino acids. The germline gives CDR1 LNHDA, CDR2 SQIVND (reference sequence). In nucleotides, the CDR3 is TGTGCCAGTAGTATAGTTGGCAGCGGCACAGATACGCAGTATTTT. It specifies CASSIVGSGTDTQYF.

The rearrangement uses TRBV27 and TRBJ2-7; 10 nucleotides agree with TRBD1. Germline loops: CDR1 MNHEY, CDR2 SMNVEV (reference sequence). The CDR3 loop spans 14 amino acids. Losses at the gene ends were 3 bases for V and 4 bases for J; bases not matched to a gene: 3. Written as DNA, the CDR3 is TGTGCCAGCAGTTTGGGACAGGGGTTATACGAGCAGTACTTC. Its protein product is CASSLGQGLYEQYF.

The chain combines TRBV29-1 with TRBJ1-1; possibly TRBD1 for D (5 bases). Germline CDR1 reads SQVTM; CDR2 reads ANQGSEA. CDR3 size: 13 residues. The ends were cut back, 6 bases at V and 5 bases at J, with 16 bases in the middle. The CDR3 reads CSVHFGAGTEAFF. The CDR3 DNA reads TGCAGCGTCCACTTCGGGGCGGGGACTGAAGCTTTCTTT.

The V call is TRBV29-1, the J call TRBJ1-2; 8 bases fit TRBD1. The CDR3 loop spans 14 amino acids. Germline CDR1 is SQVTM and CDR2 is ANQGSEA. V shed 4 bases and J 1 base; nucleotides not matched to a gene: 5. The DNA of the CDR3 is TGCAGCGTTGTCGGGGACAGGAGTAACTATGGCTACACCTTC. This sequence encodes CSVVGDRSNYGYTF.

This clone was detected once. The chain employs TRBV27 and TRBJ1-1, with no clear D. This CDR3 spans 15 amino acids. Germline CDR1 reads MNHEY; CDR2 reads SMNVEV (reference sequence). Trimming pared 8 bases from V and 0 bases from J, leaving 16 bases between. Here the CDR3 reads CASWLEGGMNTEAFF. The CDR3, as DNA: TGTGCCAGCTGGCTGGAGGGTGGGATGAACACTGAAGCTTTCTTT.